Listed here are 10 T cell receptor beta chains from one sample, sequenced in a study of T-cell reconstitution after alpha-beta-depleted transplantation in children. For TCRbeta, the library was prepared with unique molecular identifiers. A single record per CDR3 protein comes from TCRdb applying MiXCR to the PCR reads. The sample lists almost 250,000 distinct CDR3 sequences; roughly 25% were seen once. The sample here was PBMCs, taken before TCRalphabeta/CD19-depleted stem cell transplant. These receptors all stem from a girl aged 2-15 years with Fanconi anemia, due to receive a stem cell transplant.

This clonotype showed up just a few times. The chain employs TRBV12-3 or TRBV12-4 and TRBJ1-1; possible D gene TRBD1, 5 bases. V was trimmed by 1 base and J by 6 bases, leaving 12 bases between them. The CDR3 is 14 residues long. DNA of the CDR3: TGTGCCAGCAGTTTAGGAGTCCCGGGGGCTGAAGCTTTCTTT. Translation: CASSLGVPGAEAFF.

This clonotype was found many times. The V gene is TRBV4-2, the J gene TRBJ1-4; perhaps TRBD1 as D (6 bases). The CDR3 consists of 14 residues. Germline V CDR1 and CDR2: LGHNA, YNFKEQ. Trimming pared 4 bases from V and 6 bases from J, leaving 12 bases between. The CDR3 DNA reads as TGTGCCAGCAGCCTCCTTAACAGGGATGAAAAACTGTTTTTT. It specifies CASSLLNRDEKLFF.

This clonotype came up a few times. V is TRBV25-1 and J is TRBJ2-1, with TRBD2 identical over 11 bases. The germline gives CDR1 MGHDK, CDR2 SYGVNS. J was trimmed by 4 bases and V by 3 bases; bases with no gene match: 5. The CDR3 runs to 16 residues. The CDR3 DNA reads TGTGCCAGCAGTGATCTAGCGGGAGGAGGTTACAATGAGCAGTTCTTC. It yields the protein CASSDLAGGGYNEQFF.

This clonotype was observed a handful of times. V gene TRBV5-1 combines with J gene TRBJ2-5, with unresolved D. Trimming removed 0 bases from V and 0 bases from J, with 15 bases in between. Germline CDR1 SGHRS, CDR2 YFSETQ. This CDR3 comprises 17 residues. The CDR3, as DNA: TGCGCCAGCAGCTTGGTCCCCGGTTTGGAGTACCAAGAGACCCAGTACTTC. Encoded protein: CASSLVPGLEYQETQYF.

This chain uses TRBV10-2 with TRBJ2-1; D is possibly TRBD2 (5 bases). V was cut by 10 bases and J by 8 bases, with 18 bases left in between. This CDR3 region has 13 residues. The germline CDR1 and CDR2 sequences are WSHSY and SAAADI. In DNA form, the CDR3 reads TGCGCCATCGAGAGTCCTGTCGGGGATGAGCAGTTCTTC. Protein sequence: CAIESPVGDEQFF.

This clonotype was recorded at least ten times. J is TRBJ1-1 and V is TRBV20-1; no definite D call. This CDR3 is built from 12 residues. Trimming removed 4 bases from V and 4 bases from J, with 10 bases in between. Germline CDR1 DFQATT, CDR2 SNEGSKA (reference sequence). CDR3 protein: CSANEKGTEAFF. The DNA of the CDR3 is TGCAGTGCTAACGAGAAAGGCACTGAAGCTTTCTTT.

This clonotype was detected ten times or more. The V call is TRBV20-1, the J call TRBJ2-7, with no clear D. This CDR3 region has 19 residues. Germline V lookup: CDR1 DFQATT, CDR2 SNEGSKA (reference sequence). Trimming shortened V by 6 bases and J by 0 bases, and 30 bases separated the two germline ends. This CDR3 is CSATQPRALFVSSSYEQYF. DNA for the CDR3: TGCAGTGCCACTCAACCTCGTGCCCTCTTCGTGTCAAGCTCCTACGAGCAGTACTTC.

This clonotype was recorded at least ten times. The chain combines TRBV6-5 with TRBJ1-5, with unresolved D. V lost 2 bases and J lost 2, with 7 bases in between. Looked up from germline, CDR1 is MNHEY and CDR2 is SVGAGI. The CDR3 runs to 14 residues. CDR3 in DNA: TGTGCCAGCAGTTACGCGGACGGCAATCAGCCCCAGCATTTT. Amino acid sequence: CASSYADGNQPQHF.

V usage is TRBV7-9 and J usage is TRBJ1-1; a possible D gene is TRBD1 (6 bases). V dropped 5 bases and J dropped 4 bases, with 17 bases sitting between them. Germline assignment: CDR1 SEHNR and CDR2 FQNEAQ (reference sequence). The CDR3 has 15 residues. CDR3 amino acids: CASSEQGYSRTEAFF. The CDR3 nucleotides read TGTGCCAGCAGCGAACAGGGTTATTCGCGCACTGAAGCTTTCTTT.

A few counts support this clonotype. The rearrangement joins TRBV12-3 or TRBV12-4 to TRBJ1-5; 7 nucleotides align to TRBD1. Unmatched junction bases numbered 11, after V lost 6 bases and J lost 6 bases. The CDR3 spans 15 residues. CDR3 amino acids: CASRSGQVNSQPQHF. CDR3 DNA: TGTGCCAGCAGGTCCGGACAGGTTAACTCTCAGCCCCAGCATTTT.